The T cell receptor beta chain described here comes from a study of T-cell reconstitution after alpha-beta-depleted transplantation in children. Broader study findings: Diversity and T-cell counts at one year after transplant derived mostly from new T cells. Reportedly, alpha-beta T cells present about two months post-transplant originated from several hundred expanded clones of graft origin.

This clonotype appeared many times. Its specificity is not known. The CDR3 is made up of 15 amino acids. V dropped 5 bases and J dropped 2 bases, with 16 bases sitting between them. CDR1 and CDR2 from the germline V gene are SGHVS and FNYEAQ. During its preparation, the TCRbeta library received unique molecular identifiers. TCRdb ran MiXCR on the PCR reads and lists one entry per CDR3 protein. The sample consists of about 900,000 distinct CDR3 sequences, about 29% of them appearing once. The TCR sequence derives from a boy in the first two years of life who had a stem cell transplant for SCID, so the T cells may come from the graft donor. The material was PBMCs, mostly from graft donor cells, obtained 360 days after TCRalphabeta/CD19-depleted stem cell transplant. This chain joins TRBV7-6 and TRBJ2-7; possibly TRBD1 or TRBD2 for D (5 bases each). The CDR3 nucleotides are TGTGCCAGCAGCGAAGGGACGTATGATACCTACGAGCAGTACTTC. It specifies CASSEGTYDTYEQYF.